These 14 T cell receptor beta chains originate from one sample sequenced in a study of tumor and adjacent non-tumor tissue in lung cancer. This sample's RNA came from whole unsorted tissue. TCRbeta libraries were built with three rounds of nested PCR, modified from ARM-PCR. MiXCR was run by TCRdb on the multiplex PCR reads, yielding one entry per CDR3 protein. The repertoire consists of tens of thousands of distinct CDR3 sequences, with about three quarters occurring once and the leading ten covering roughly 27%. The specimen was lung tumor tissue. The receptors were gathered from a man aged 60 to 69 with non-small cell lung cancer.

As DNA, the CDR3 is TGCAGTGCCAGAAGTGTAGCGGGAGGGCACCATGTGCAATTCTTC. Amino acid sequence: CSARSVAGGHHVQFF. This chain joins TRBV20-1 and TRBJ2-1; 11 nucleotides match TRBD2. Trimming removed 6 bases from V and 16 bases from J; junction bases left unmatched: 20. The germline V gene has CDR1 DFQATT and CDR2 SNEGSKA (reference sequence). This CDR3 has 15 residues.

A single count supports this clonotype. At one of its ends the junction is not consistent with the germline gene, which may arise from a read error. The chain recombines TRBV20-1 with TRBJ2-1; D unclear. This CDR3 has 11 residues. Germline-derived CDR1 and CDR2 are DFQATT and SNEGSKA (reference sequence). In DNA, the CDR3 is TGCAGTGCTATCCCCGAGGATGGGCAGTCCTTC. This gives the protein CSAIPEDGQSF.

The chain is built from TRBV9 and TRBJ2-3; D ambiguous. Trimming took off 3 bases at V and 6 bases at J, with 8 bases between the two ends. The CDR3 sequence is 12 residues long. Germline lookup yields CDR1 SGDLS and CDR2 YYNGEE. CDR3 residues: CASSETPDTQYF. The CDR3 region has the DNA TGTGCCAGCAGCGAAACCCCGGATACGCAGTATTTT. The full variable domain, in which reference TRBV9 and TRBJ2-3 provide the parts outside the CDR3, is DSGVTQTPKHLITATGQRVTLRCSPRSGDLSVYWYQQSLDQGLQFLIQYYNGEERAKGNILERFSAQQFPDLHSELNLSSLELGDSALYFCASSETPDTQYFGPGTRLTVL.

Regarding this clonotype: It may be a read error: a sequence one base away is much more abundant. No conserved phenylalanine or tryptophan is present at the end of the CDR3, so a read error is the likely explanation. The chain is built from TRBV10-2 and TRBJ2-6; D is possibly TRBD1 or TRBD2 (6 bases each). The CDR3 covers 13 residues. Germline CDR1 and CDR2: WSHSY and SAAADI. Trimming removed 11 bases at V and 4 bases at J, with 12 bases between. CDR3: CAGGGTGANVLTS. CDR3 DNA: TGCGCCGGTGGGGGGACAGGGGCCAACGTCCTGACTTCC.

Points on this clonotype: A read error is possible here, since a much larger clone lies one base away. The V and J genes are TRBV5-6 and TRBJ2-7; tentatively, D is TRBD1 (6 bases). The CDR3 has 15 amino acids. With 0 bases removed from V and 3 bases from J, the gap between germline ends came to 13 bases. Germline loops: CDR1 SGHDT, CDR2 YYEEEE. The CDR3 bases are TGTGCCAGCAGCTTGGGGGAACAGGGTTACTACGAGCAGTACTTC. It codes for CASSLGEQGYYEQYF.

This sequence joins TRBV5-1 and TRBJ1-4; TRBD1 matches at 11 bases. With V trimmed by 5 bases and J by 7 bases, 10 bases remained unmatched. There are 16 residues in the CDR3. The germline V gene encodes CDR1 SGHRS and CDR2 YFSETQ. Here the CDR3 DNA reads TGCGCCAGCAGGGAGGATGTTGGGACAGGGGGTGAAAAACTGTTTTTT. This gives the protein CASREDVGTGGEKLFF.

Points on this clonotype: This is likely a read error, given that the CDR3 carries no conserved phenylalanine or tryptophan at its end. The chain joins TRBV12-3 or TRBV12-4 to TRBJ2-5, with D hard to call. This CDR3 spans 14 amino acids. The V end was cut by 9 bases, the J end by 3 bases, with 17 bases between. The CDR3 protein is CARRPNQVKETQYL. The CDR3 coding sequence is TGTGCCAGACGTCCGAATCAGGTCAAAGAGACCCAGTACTTA.

In the case of this clonotype: This CDR3 is missing its conserved last phenylalanine or tryptophan, likely due to a read error. In DNA, the CDR3 is TGTGCCAGCAGCTTAGACTGGGGTCAAGAGACCCAGTACTAC. The encoded protein is CASSLDWGQETQYY. The genes are TRBV5-4 and TRBJ2-5; no firm D call. V was clipped by 2 bases and J by 2 bases, with 10 bases between them. CDR1 and CDR2 from the germline V gene are SGHNT and YYREEE (reference sequence). The CDR3 runs to 14 residues.

The table lists this clonotype with many counts. The junction departs from the called germline gene at one end, perhaps through a read error. The rearrangement uses TRBV5-4 and TRBJ2-3, with TRBD2 identical over 8 bases. Germline V lookup: CDR1 SGHNT, CDR2 YYREEE (reference sequence). The CDR3 runs to 16 residues. CDR3 amino acids: CASSHIEREQGDKQYF. CDR3 nucleotides: TGTGCCAGCAGCCATATCGAGCGGGAGCAGGGAGATAAGCAGTATTTT.

The rearrangement links TRBV6-1 to TRBJ2-4; D gene uncertain. Germline assignment: CDR1 MNHNS and CDR2 SASEGT. The CDR3 is 15 amino acids. With 3 bases removed from V and 9 bases from J, the gap between germline ends came to 18 bases. The CDR3 here is CASSDIVLAKVIQYF. CDR3 nucleotide sequence: TGTGCCAGCAGTGACATTGTTTTAGCCAAAGTCATTCAGTACTTC.

This clonotype has just one count. One end of the junction varies from germline; a read error may be responsible. Here the CDR3 reads CASSPSRDSIGGQLFF. The CDR3 coding sequence is TGTGCCAGCAGCCCGTCCCGGGACAGTATTGGCGGGCAGCTGTTTTTT. The chain is built from TRBV11-3 and TRBJ2-2; 7 nucleotides match TRBD1. This CDR3 contains 16 residues. CDR1 and CDR2 (germline): SGHNT, YENEEA.

In regard to this clonotype: One end of the junction fails to match germline, which may point to a read error. The gene calls are TRBV6-1 and TRBJ2-1; TRBD2 aligns across 12 bases. From germline, CDR1 is MNHNS and CDR2 SASEGT. The CDR3 is 14 residues long. CDR3 in amino acids: CASRRTSGDNEKFF. As DNA, the CDR3 is TGTGCCAGCAGACGGACTAGCGGGGACAATGAGAAGTTCTTC.

As for this clonotype: This CDR3 is missing its conserved last phenylalanine or tryptophan, likely due to a read error. The chain joins TRBV5-4 to TRBJ2-5; D ambiguous. The CDR3 runs 13 residues. CDR1 and CDR2 from the germline V gene are SGHNT and YYREEE (reference sequence). Trimming took 4 bases from V and 3 from J, leaving 10 bases between them. In DNA, the CDR3 is TGTGCCAGCAGCCCGGACGGAGAAGAGACCCAGTACTCC. It specifies CASSPDGEETQYS.

The gene calls are TRBV12-3 or TRBV12-4 and TRBJ2-2; D unresolved. The CDR3 consists of 13 residues. V lost 3 bases and J lost 7, with 9 bases in between. In DNA, the CDR3 is TGTGCCAGCAGTTTCCACTACAACGGGGAGCTGTTTTTT. This gives the protein CASSFHYNGELFF.